One and the same sample provided the 14 T cell receptor beta chains below, sequenced in a study of T cell responses to AZD1222 COVID-19 vaccine. Sequenced by immunoSEQ multiplex PCR; TCRdb stores in-frame clones only, minus some. Of 90,000 to 120,000 clones detected, about 85% appear once; the ten largest clones hold under 2.5%. This sample comprised peripheral blood, obtained 28 days after the second AZD1222 dose. All receptors come from an adult who received the AZD1222 COVID-19 vaccine.

The chain is built from TRBV18 and TRBJ2-5; D may correspond to TRBD1 or TRBD2 (6 bases each). The length of the CDR3 is 14 residues. V was clipped by 6 bases and J by 9 bases, with 20 bases between them. Per germline, CDR1 KGHSH and CDR2 LQKENI. The CDR3 reads CASSSLVSEGAQYF. CDR3 sequence (DNA): TGTGCCAGCTCTTCCTTGGTCTCGGAGGGGGCCCAGTACTTC.

This chain joins TRBV29-1 and TRBJ1-2, with 9 positions matching TRBD1. The CDR3 loop spans 17 amino acids. Germline CDR1 is SQVTM and CDR2 is ANQGSEA. V was pared by 6 bases and J by 0 bases, with 14 bases of the junction left unmatched. The CDR3: CSVAIPGQGIANYGYTF. In DNA form, the CDR3 reads TGCAGCGTGGCGATCCCGGGACAGGGCATAGCTAACTATGGCTACACCTTC.

The chain carries TRBV3-1 (or the pseudogene TRBV3-2) and TRBJ1-3; no clear D. V dropped 5 bases and J dropped 3 bases, with 11 bases sitting between them. Germline CDR1 LGHDT, CDR2 YNNKEL (reference sequence). There are 14 residues in the CDR3. CDR3 sequence (DNA): TGTGCCAGCAGCGCCCGGACGGATGGAAACACCATATATTTT. It translates to CASSARTDGNTIYF.

V usage is TRBV5-6 and J usage is TRBJ1-6, with D unresolved. CDR3 size: 19 residues. Between the trimmed V and J ends, which lost 2 bases and 3 bases, there was a span of 21 bases. Germline V gene data show CDR1 as SGHDT and CDR2 as YYEEEE. CDR3 sequence (DNA): TGTGCCAGCAGCTTTCTGGAGACGATCCCAGACCGCTATAATTCACCCCTCCACTTT. As protein: CASSFLETIPDRYNSPLHF.

The CDR3 DNA follows: TGTGCCAGCTCACCATGGGGGACAGGGGGTGAAGCTTTCTTT. Its protein product is CASSPWGTGGEAFF. The chain carries TRBV18 and TRBJ1-1; 11 bases fit TRBD1. V was pared by 2 bases and J by 7 bases, with 3 bases of the junction left unmatched. This CDR3 is 14 amino acids long. Per the germline V gene, CDR1 is KGHSH and CDR2 is LQKENI.

The chain carries TRBV6-5 and TRBJ1-6; the D is unclear. With 2 bases removed from V and 8 bases from J, the gap between germline ends came to 13 bases. CDR1 is MNHEY and CDR2 is SVGAGI in the germline V gene. This CDR3 has 15 amino acids. The CDR3 is CASSYGPGRDSPLHF. The CDR3 bases are TGTGCCAGCAGTTACGGTCCGGGGAGGGATTCACCCCTCCACTTT.

The rearrangement links TRBV5-8 to TRBJ1-4; D is perhaps TRBD1 (6 bases). The germline CDR1 and CDR2 sequences are SGHTS and YDEGEE. The CDR3 is 16 residues long. Trimming cost V 4 bases and J 6 bases, with 19 bases left between them. In DNA, the CDR3 is TGTGCCAGCAGCAAAGACAGTTTGGGGGCGGATGAAAAACTGTTTTTT. Its protein product is CASSKDSLGADEKLFF.

The J gene is TRBJ2-6, the V gene TRBV18; D is unclear. Germline CDR1 and CDR2: KGHSH and LQKENI. V gave up 4 bases and J gave up 0 bases, with 4 bases separating them. The CDR3 is made up of 14 amino acids. The CDR3 nucleotides read TGTGCCAGCTCACGGTCCTCTGGGGCCAACGTCCTGACTTTC. Translation gives CASSRSSGANVLTF. Full variable domain (missing parts from reference TRBV18 and TRBJ2-6): NAGVMQNPRHLVRRRGQEARLRCSPMKGHSHVYWYRQLPEEGLKFMVYLQKENIIDESGMPKERFSAEFPKEGPSILRIQQVVRGDSAAYFCASSRSSGANVLTFGAGSRLTVL.

This chain joins TRBV19 and TRBJ1-2; 8 positions match TRBD1. The CDR3 length is 15 residues. Germline V gene data show CDR1 as LNHDA and CDR2 as SQIVND (reference sequence). Germline trimming cut 5 bases from V and 4 bases from J; bases unmatched to any gene: 9. The CDR3 is CASSEDRDVVYGYTF. The DNA of the CDR3 is TGTGCCAGTAGTGAGGACAGGGATGTTGTCTATGGCTACACCTTC.

This clone turned up a few times. The V gene is TRBV6-6, the J gene TRBJ1-2, with 8 bases aligning to TRBD1. The CDR3 consists of 13 residues. Losses at the gene ends were 7 bases for V and 4 bases for J; bases not matched to a gene: 5. Looked up from germline, CDR1 is MNHNY and CDR2 is SVGAGI (reference sequence). This CDR3 reads CASIAGGAYGYTF. The CDR3 DNA reads TGTGCCAGCATCGCAGGGGGCGCCTATGGCTACACCTTC.

This clone is classed as medium-sized. V gene TRBV15 combines with J gene TRBJ2-7; D may correspond to TRBD1 or TRBD2 (5 bases each). The V and J ends lost 4 bases and 6 bases respectively, with 19 bases between them. The CDR3 consists of 15 residues. The germline V gene has CDR1 LNHNV and CDR2 YYDKDF (reference sequence). The CDR3 region is CATSKSGTSQSEQYF. The CDR3 region has the DNA TGTGCCACCAGCAAATCCGGGACCTCCCAGTCCGAGCAGTACTTC.

The chain joins TRBV5-8 to TRBJ1-2, with D perhaps TRBD1 (5 bases). In germline, CDR1 is SGHTS, CDR2 YDEGEE. CDR3 length equals 15 residues. Trimming removed 0 bases at V and 4 bases at J, with 13 bases between. The CDR3 is CASSLGMGPGYGYTF. The CDR3 DNA reads as TGTGCCAGCAGCTTGGGAATGGGGCCGGGCTATGGCTACACCTTC.

This chain connects TRBV6-5 to TRBJ2-1; 13 nucleotides align to TRBD2. The V gene's germline CDR1 is MNHEY and CDR2 SVGAGI. The CDR3 length is 15 residues. V lost 5 bases, J lost 9 bases, and 7 bases stayed unmatched. This CDR3 reads CASSTGLAGVSEQFF. CDR3 nucleotides: TGTGCCAGCAGTACAGGACTAGCGGGAGTTAGTGAGCAGTTCTTC.

The V call is TRBV27, the J call TRBJ2-4; D gene ambiguous. V lost 3 bases, J lost 7 bases, and 13 bases lay in between. The CDR3 totals 14 residues. The germline V gene encodes CDR1 MNHEY and CDR2 SMNVEV (reference sequence). CDR3 region: CASSFGQFANIQYF. In nucleotides, the CDR3 is TGTGCCAGCAGTTTCGGGCAATTTGCGAACATTCAGTACTTC.